The source of this T cell receptor (beta chain) is a study of blood T cell repertoires in COVID-19. Study information: Material from acute and convalescent COVID-19 was sourced from the United States, Italy and Spain. PBMCs, B-cell-depleted T cells, or T cells were the source of the cDNA or gDNA that made up the material.

The CDR3 is 15 residues long. CDR1 and CDR2 from the germline V gene are SGHTA and FQGNSA. J was trimmed by 5 bases and V by 6 bases; bases with no gene match: 8. The table lists this clone with a few counts. Per the original data handling: Estimated nucleated cell counts came from reference gene primer amplification. The protocol was immunoSEQ multiplex PCR, while the TCRdb copy is restricted to in-frame clones and leaves out a portion. V and J calls and clone size follow that table, whereas D and trimming were derived from the DNA. The sample lists over 25,000 clones; 65% to 90% were seen once. Sequencing was carried out using peripheral blood. The receptor comes from a human donor in a cohort sampled during active COVID-19. The V gene is TRBV7-2, the J gene TRBJ1-4; 8 bases align to TRBD1. This chain's CDR3 is CASRTMGQVNEKLFF. Here the CDR3 DNA reads TGTGCCAGCAGAACAATGGGACAGGTCAATGAAAAACTGTTTTTT.